Below are 27 T cell receptor beta chains sequenced from a single sample in a study of blood T cell repertoires in COVID-19. Assay used: immunoSEQ multiplex PCR; TCRdb lists only in-frame clones, some missing. The sample consists of more than 110,000 clones, 84% of them appearing once. The sample comprised peripheral blood. Source of these receptors: an elderly woman in a cohort sampled during active or convalescent COVID-19.

This chain links TRBV7-6 with TRBJ2-5; no definite D call. The germline V gene encodes CDR1 SGHVS and CDR2 FNYEAQ. The CDR3 loop spans 13 amino acids. V lost 0 bases and J 4 bases, leaving 6 bases between the germline ends. In DNA form, the CDR3 reads TGTGCCAGCAGCTTAGCCACCGGAGAGACCCAGTACTTC. The encoded protein is CASSLATGETQYF.

The rearrangement joins TRBV15 to TRBJ1-1; D may be TRBD1 (6 bases). V was clipped by 11 bases and J by 0 bases, with 13 bases between them. Germline loops: CDR1 LNHNV, CDR2 YYDKDF (reference sequence). The CDR3 runs 13 residues. CDR3 in DNA: TGTGCCTTTCAACAGGGAATGAACACTGAAGCTTTCTTT. The encoded protein is CAFQQGMNTEAFF.

This clone has only one observation. The chain carries TRBV19 and TRBJ2-5, with TRBD2 identical over 8 bases. The germline V gene encodes CDR1 LNHDA and CDR2 SQIVND (reference sequence). The CDR3 covers 14 residues. J lost 5 bases, V lost 6 bases, and 8 bases had no gene match. The CDR3 DNA is TGTGCCAGTAGGGGACTAGGCCCCCCCGAGACCCAGTACTTC. This codes for CASRGLGPPETQYF.

CDR3 in DNA: TGTGCCAGCAGTTTGACTCGTACTCTTTCCTACAATGAGCAGTTCTTC. Translating it yields CASSLTRTLSYNEQFF. V and J are TRBV28 and TRBJ2-1, with D hard to call. The V gene's germline CDR1 is MDHEN and CDR2 SYDVKM. V was trimmed by 3 bases and J by 1 base, leaving 13 bases between them. This CDR3 spans 16 amino acids.

CDR3 sequence reads: CASSRGVGTQYF. The CDR3 coding sequence is TGTGCCAGCAGCCGGGGGGTTGGGACCCAGTACTTC. The chain combines TRBV5-4 with TRBJ2-5; TRBD2 matches 7 bases. V was clipped by 4 bases and J by 7 bases; unmatched bases: 4. Per germline, CDR1 SGHNT and CDR2 YYREEE (reference sequence). The CDR3 contains 12 residues.

The V call is TRBV28, the J call TRBJ2-1, with D uncertain. Trimming removed 6 bases at V and 7 bases at J, with 22 bases between. Germline V gene data show CDR1 as MDHEN and CDR2 as SYDVKM. The CDR3 spans 16 residues. The CDR3 bases are TGTGCCAGCAGCCAATTACGGCCCCTGACAACGAATGAGCAGTTCTTC. It is translated as CASSQLRPLTTNEQFF. Full variable domain (remainder filled in from reference TRBV28 and TRBJ2-1): DVKVTQSSRYLVKRTGEKVFLECVQDMDHENMFWYRQDPGLGLRLIYFSYDVKMKEKGDIPEGYSVSREKKERFSLILESASTNQTSMYLCASSQLRPLTTNEQFFGPGTRLTVL.

This chain uses TRBV5-1 with TRBJ2-3; D unresolved. Trimming removed 0 bases at V and 0 bases at J, with 11 bases between. Germline-derived CDR1 and CDR2 are SGHRS and YFSETQ. The CDR3 loop spans 16 amino acids. Here the CDR3 DNA reads TGCGCCAGCAGCTTGGTTGGTCTGACTAGCACAGATACGCAGTATTTT. It codes for CASSLVGLTSTDTQYF.

This clone was counted between two and nine times. The chain joins TRBV5-1 to TRBJ2-1; TRBD2 matches at 9 bases. CDR1 and CDR2 (germline): SGHRS, YFSETQ. The CDR3 runs 16 residues. Unmatched junction bases numbered 13, after V lost 4 bases and J lost 8 bases. CDR3 nucleotide sequence: TGCGCCAGCAGCCCCTTGACTAGCGGTGGACCCTATGAGCAGTTCTTC. As protein: CASSPLTSGGPYEQFF.

The chain combines TRBV5-6 with TRBJ2-3, with D maybe TRBD2 (6 bases). The CDR3 length is 15 residues. CDR1 is SGHDT and CDR2 is YYEEEE in the germline V gene. Trimming removed 2 bases at V and 2 bases at J, with 12 bases between. The CDR3 bases are TGTGCCAGCAGCTTTTTGGCGGGGAACACAGATACGCAGTATTTT. Encoded protein: CASSFLAGNTDTQYF.

V gene TRBV7-8 combines with J gene TRBJ1-4; 8 bases align to TRBD1. CDR1 and CDR2 from the germline V gene are SGHVS and FQNEAQ. Unmatched junction bases numbered 10, after V lost 7 bases and J lost 3 bases. The CDR3 has 16 amino acids. CDR3 amino acids: CASMGYRGASNEKLFF. The CDR3 DNA reads TGTGCCAGCATGGGGTACAGGGGGGCGTCTAATGAAAAACTGTTTTTT.

The chain uses TRBV5-1 and TRBJ1-1; tentatively, D is TRBD1 (6 bases). This CDR3 spans 15 amino acids. V gave up 0 bases and J gave up 3 bases, with 12 bases separating them. The V gene's germline CDR1 is SGHRS and CDR2 YFSETQ. In nucleotides, the CDR3 is TGCGCCAGCAGCTTGGGCACAGGGTTCTACACTGAAGCTTTCTTT. Translated, it gives CASSLGTGFYTEAFF. The variable domain in full, completed from reference TRBV5-1 and TRBJ1-1, reads KAGVTQTPRYLIKTRGQQVTLSCSPISGHRSVSWYQQTPGQGLQFLFEYFSETQRNKGNFPGRFSGRQFSNSRSEMNVSTLELGDSALYLCASSLGTGFYTEAFFGQGTRLTVV.

The rearrangement links TRBV13 to TRBJ2-1; the match to TRBD2 covers 13 bases. Trimming took 2 bases from V and 7 from J; bases not matched to a gene: 5. CDR1 is PRHDT and CDR2 is FYEKMQ in the germline V gene (reference sequence). This CDR3 region has 16 residues. CDR3 residues: CASSLTGTSGNNEQFF. CDR3 DNA: TGTGCCAGCAGCTTAACCGGGACTAGCGGGAATAATGAGCAGTTCTTC.

The chain employs TRBV11-2 and TRBJ1-2; D is perhaps TRBD1 (6 bases). In germline, CDR1 is SGHAT, CDR2 FQNNGV. The CDR3 loop spans 15 amino acids. V gave up 4 bases and J gave up 0 bases, with 12 bases separating them. The CDR3 sequence: CASSSRGTTNYGYTF. The CDR3 DNA reads TGTGCCAGCAGCTCAAGGGGGACCACTAACTATGGCTACACCTTC.

This chain connects TRBV7-3 to TRBJ1-6, with a weak D call TRBD1 (6 bases). This CDR3 has 15 amino acids. The ends were cut back, 0 bases at V and 9 bases at J, with 12 bases in the middle. Germline values: CDR1 SGHTA, CDR2 FQGTGA. The CDR3 here is CASSLTGGAGSPLHF. The CDR3 DNA follows: TGTGCCAGCAGCTTAACCGGGGGGGCAGGTTCACCCCTCCACTTT.

V usage is TRBV28 and J usage is TRBJ2-1; possibly TRBD1 for D (5 bases). The CDR3 is 14 amino acids. The V end lost 7 bases, the J end lost 0 bases, and 10 bases lay between the germline ends. Germline V gene lookup returns CDR1 MDHEN and CDR2 SYDVKM. The CDR3 region is CASKGILSYNEQFF. The CDR3 nucleotides are TGTGCCAGCAAGGGGATCCTCTCCTACAATGAGCAGTTCTTC.

V gene TRBV6-2 or TRBV6-3 combines with J gene TRBJ2-3, with 10 bases matching TRBD2. J was trimmed by 5 bases and V by 5 bases; bases with no gene match: 1. Germline CDR1 and CDR2: MNHEY and SVGEGT. CDR3 size: 13 residues. CDR3 nucleotides: TGTGCCAGCAGTCTAGCGGGGGTAGATACGCAGTATTTT. As protein: CASSLAGVDTQYF.

V and J are TRBV7-8 and TRBJ2-4; TRBD2 might be the D (5 bases). The length of the CDR3 is 13 residues. CDR1 is SGHVS and CDR2 is FQNEAQ in the germline V gene. V was pared by 1 base and J by 8 bases, with 9 bases between. The CDR3 here is CASSLDPGYIQYF. The CDR3 DNA sequence: TGTGCCAGCAGCTTAGATCCGGGGTACATTCAGTACTTC.

The V gene is TRBV5-1, the J gene TRBJ2-2; 12 positions agree with TRBD2. Trimming removed 4 bases from V and 0 bases from J; junction bases left unmatched: 7. The germline gives CDR1 SGHRS, CDR2 YFSETQ. CDR3 length equals 18 residues. In DNA form, the CDR3 reads TGCGCCAGCAGCCTACCGGGACTAGCGGGTACGAACACCGGGGAGCTGTTTTTT. This encodes CASSLPGLAGTNTGELFF. Supplemented by reference TRBV5-1 and TRBJ2-2, the full variable domain reads KAGVTQTPRYLIKTRGQQVTLSCSPISGHRSVSWYQQTPGQGLQFLFEYFSETQRNKGNFPGRFSGRQFSNSRSEMNVSTLELGDSALYLCASSLPGLAGTNTGELFFGEGSRLTVL.

The genes are TRBV28 and TRBJ1-5; the D is unclear. The CDR3 runs 13 residues. V shed 1 base and J shed 2 bases, with 3 bases lying between them. CDR1 is MDHEN and CDR2 is SYDVKM in the germline V gene. The CDR3 nucleotides are TGTGCCAGCAGTTTATCCGGCAATCAGCCCCAGCATTTT. It codes for CASSLSGNQPQHF.

The rearrangement uses TRBV7-3 and TRBJ2-4, with TRBD1 matching 11 bases. The J segment lost 9 bases and the V segment lost 5 bases, leaving 6 bases of the junction unmatched. The germline gives CDR1 SGHTA, CDR2 FQGTGA. The CDR3 sequence is 14 residues long. The CDR3 spells CASSPGQGVSIQYF. As DNA, the CDR3 is TGTGCCAGCAGCCCGGGACAGGGGGTCAGCATTCAGTACTTC.

The gene calls are TRBV11-2 and TRBJ2-5; D remains ambiguous. Germline V CDR1 and CDR2: SGHAT, FQNNGV. Trimming left V 1 base short and J 5 bases short, with 5 bases between. The CDR3 has 12 residues. The CDR3 reads CASSLAGETQYF. CDR3 coding DNA: TGTGCCAGCAGCTTAGCCGGGGAGACCCAGTACTTC.

The chain joins TRBV9 to TRBJ1-2; D might be TRBD1 (6 bases). V was pared by 4 bases and J by 2 bases, with 12 bases between. Germline-derived CDR1 and CDR2 are SGDLS and YYNGEE. This CDR3 is built from 14 residues. CDR3 loop: CASSLRQANYGYTF. CDR3 bases: TGTGCCAGCAGCTTAAGACAGGCGAACTATGGCTACACCTTC.

The chain employs TRBV7-2 and TRBJ2-1; TRBD2 matches 8 bases. J gave up 5 bases and V 2 bases, and 8 bases lay outside the gene matches. The CDR3 totals 16 residues. Germline assignment: CDR1 SGHTA and CDR2 FQGNSA. The CDR3 bases are TGTGCCAGCAGCTTATCTTCGGGGGGGCTGGACAATGAGCAGTTCTTC. It is translated as CASSLSSGGLDNEQFF.

The chain employs TRBV7-9 and TRBJ2-7; 7 bases are a match to TRBD1. This CDR3 is built from 13 residues. With V trimmed by 4 bases and J by 6 bases, 6 bases remained unmatched. From germline, CDR1 is SEHNR and CDR2 FQNEAQ (reference sequence). Here the CDR3 reads CASSSYRGGEQYV. CDR3 sequence (DNA): TGTGCCAGCAGCTCATACAGGGGTGGCGAGCAGTACGTC.

Written as DNA, the CDR3 is TGTGCCAGTGCAGCTCGCGCGCACAGGGATGGCTACACCTTC. As protein: CASAARAHRDGYTF. This chain connects TRBV19 to TRBJ1-2; a weak D match, TRBD1 (6 bases). Looked up from germline, CDR1 is LNHDA and CDR2 is SQIVND (reference sequence). V lost 8 bases and J lost 6, with 19 bases in between. CDR3 size: 14 residues.

The chain carries TRBV19 and TRBJ1-2; weak D call: TRBD1 (6 bases). V shed 9 bases and J shed 5 bases, with 16 bases lying between them. CDR1 and CDR2 from the germline V gene are LNHDA and SQIVND (reference sequence). This CDR3 is 13 amino acids long. The CDR3 coding sequence is TGTGCCAGCCAGGACAGCGACAGTTATGGCTACACCTTC. It translates to CASQDSDSYGYTF.

This chain joins TRBV19 and TRBJ2-7; D gene ambiguous. There are 14 residues in the CDR3. Germline assignment: CDR1 LNHDA and CDR2 SQIVND (reference sequence). Trimming took off 3 bases at V and 0 bases at J, with 9 bases between the two ends. The CDR3 reads CASSMGLSSYEQYF. Here the CDR3 DNA reads TGTGCCAGTAGTATGGGCCTTAGCTCCTACGAGCAGTACTTC.